The 11 T cell receptor beta chains listed next were all sequenced from one sample in a study of T-cell reconstitution after alpha-beta-depleted transplantation in children. For TCRbeta, the library was prepared with unique molecular identifiers. TCRdb redid the calling of the PCR reads with MiXCR, one entry per CDR3 protein. The data contain fewer than 550,000 distinct CDR3 sequences, about 10% of them singletons. The starting material was PBMCs, mostly from graft donor cells, obtained 180 days after TCRalphabeta/CD19-depleted stem cell transplant. These TCRs come from a female patient aged 2-9 years who had a stem cell transplant for aplastic anemia, so the T cells may come from the graft donor.

This rearrangement joins TRBV28 to TRBJ2-2; the D gene is possibly TRBD1 (6 bases). The CDR3 has 15 amino acids. Germline CDR1 MDHEN, CDR2 SYDVKM. V was shortened by 1 base and J by 5 bases, with 11 bases between the two germline ends. CDR3 residues: CASSLYSQGTGELFF. The DNA of the CDR3 is TGTGCCAGCAGTTTATATTCCCAGGGGACCGGGGAGCTGTTTTTT.

The V call is TRBV19, the J call TRBJ2-1, with TRBD2 identical over 8 bases. The germline gives CDR1 LNHDA, CDR2 SQIVND (reference sequence). The CDR3 consists of 13 residues. J was trimmed by 8 bases and V by 6 bases; bases with no gene match: 6. The CDR3 DNA sequence: TGTGCCAGTAGCGGGAGGGCCCATGATGAGCAGTTCTTC. Translating gives CASSGRAHDEQFF.

This clonotype has a handful of counts. The V and J genes are TRBV19 and TRBJ1-1; maybe TRBD1 (5 bases). Trimming cost V 3 bases and J 2 bases, with 10 bases left between them. The CDR3 length is 14 residues. The germline V gene encodes CDR1 LNHDA and CDR2 SQIVND (reference sequence). CDR3 DNA sequence: TGTGCCAGTAGTATTGACAGCGATAACACTGAAGCTTTCTTT. This gives the protein CASSIDSDNTEAFF.

This clonotype was counted many times. This sequence joins TRBV6-5 and TRBJ2-7; D is perhaps TRBD2 (5 bases). The germline V and J ends were trimmed by 3 bases and 0 bases, with 18 bases remaining between them. The CDR3 consists of 17 residues. Germline V gene data show CDR1 as MNHEY and CDR2 as SVGAGI. As DNA, the CDR3 is TGTGCCAGCAGTTATACGTATCGAGAGGGCCGCTCCTACGAGCAGTACTTC. Translated, it gives CASSYTYREGRSYEQYF.

The chain has TRBV29-1 and TRBJ1-3, with D tentatively TRBD1 (6 bases). V was clipped by 4 bases and J by 3 bases, with 19 bases between them. The CDR3 loop spans 16 amino acids. Germline assignment: CDR1 SQVTM and CDR2 ANQGSEA. CDR3 residues: CSVVSTTGMFGNTIYF. CDR3 DNA: TGCAGCGTTGTGTCCACTACAGGGATGTTTGGAAACACCATATATTTT.

This clonotype was picked up a small number of times. J is TRBJ2-1 and V is TRBV24-1, with 10 bases identical to TRBD2. V shed 3 bases, J shed 12 bases, and the junction held 10 bases outside the gene matches. This CDR3 comprises 15 residues. The germline gives CDR1 KGHDR, CDR2 SFDVKD. CDR3 nucleotide sequence: TGTGCCACCAGTGATCTTATAACTAGCGGGGAGTCGCAGTTCTTC. Translation: CATSDLITSGESQFF.

The chain uses TRBV19 and TRBJ1-1; unclear D gene. Germline CDR1 is LNHDA and CDR2 is SQIVND (reference sequence). This CDR3 region has 17 residues. The V end lost 2 bases, the J end lost 2 bases, and 18 bases lay between the germline ends. The DNA of the CDR3 is TGTGCCAGTAGTATAAGGAGCTCGGGCAAAGGAAACACTGAAGCTTTCTTT. Residues: CASSIRSSGKGNTEAFF.

This clonotype appeared many times. The gene calls are TRBV12-3 or TRBV12-4 and TRBJ2-6; D is unresolved. This CDR3 is 16 amino acids long. Trimming shortened V by 7 bases and J by 1 base, and 14 bases separated the two germline ends. The CDR3 protein is CASTQRVTSGANVLTF. The DNA for the CDR3 is TGTGCCAGCACCCAAAGGGTAACTTCTGGGGCCAACGTCCTGACTTTC.

This clonotype was recorded at least ten times. The chain has TRBV6-5 and TRBJ2-1, with TRBD2 matching 9 bases. The CDR3 contains 16 residues. V was clipped by 2 bases and J by 4 bases; unmatched bases: 6. CDR1 and CDR2 (germline): MNHEY, SVGAGI. The CDR3 DNA sequence: TGTGCCAGCAGTTACGGGGCGGGAGGGGTATACAATGAGCAGTTCTTC. Its translation is CASSYGAGGVYNEQFF.

The chain carries TRBV7-8 and TRBJ2-7; TRBD2 agrees at 8 bases. The CDR3 spans 15 residues. Germline trimming cut 6 bases from V and 3 bases from J; bases unmatched to any gene: 10. The germline CDR1 and CDR2 sequences are SGHVS and FQNEAQ. DNA for the CDR3: TGTGCCAGCAGTTATAAGCGGGAGTCTCTCTACGAGCAGTACGTC. Residues: CASSYKRESLYEQYV.

This clonotype was observed a handful of times. The chain links TRBV15 to TRBJ1-2; D not resolved. V was cut by 8 bases and J by 0 bases, with 13 bases left in between. This CDR3 comprises 14 residues. Germline CDR1 and CDR2: LNHNV and YYDKDF (reference sequence). The CDR3: CATPDRDSNYGYTF. In DNA, the CDR3 is TGTGCCACCCCTGACCGCGACTCTAACTATGGCTACACCTTC.